The clone carrying this T cell receptor (beta chain) showed up just a few times. Its antigen remains unidentified. J lost 9 bases, V lost 1 base, and 8 bases had no gene match. Germline loops: CDR1 GTSNPN, CDR2 SVGIG (reference sequence). The CDR3 is 13 residues long. TCRdb reanalysed the 5' RACE reads using MiXCR and keeps one entry per CDR3 protein. Found here are 500,000 to 650,000 distinct CDR3 sequences, approximately 13% of them singletons; the top ten hold over 12%. This entry is derived from a study of T cells after yellow fever vaccination. The overall study: Those fractions that held only low numbers of cells were prepared using the SMART-Seq v4 Ultra Low Input RNA kit.

Broader study findings: Highly abundant clonotypes carried over from the bulk population could end up in FACS-sorted repertoires as contaminants. Subsequent booster samples again held most clones from primary vaccination (96% CD4, roughly 91% CD8). A secondary response was less intense yet reached its peak sooner, at day 5 versus 15.

The sequences come from PBMCs, collected on the day of the yellow fever booster vaccination. The chain uses TRBV30 and TRBJ1-2; TRBD1 matches at 7 bases. The source is a man aged 25-45 years who received the YFV17D yellow fever vaccine. CDR3 in DNA: TGTGCCTGGAGTGAATACCGGGACAGCAGCTACACCTTC. This encodes CAWSEYRDSSYTF. Variable domain in full (rest from reference TRBV30 and TRBJ1-2): SQTIHQWPATLVQPVGSPLSLECTVEGTSNPNLYWYRQAAGRGLQLLFYSVGIGQISSEVPQNLSASRPQDRQFILSSKKLLLSDSGFYLCAWSEYRDSSYTFGSGTRLTVV.